This TCR beta chain was obtained from a study of blood T cell repertoires in COVID-19. The CDR3 has 14 amino acids. V was shortened by 2 bases and J by 6 bases, with 11 bases between the two germline ends. Germline CDR1 SGHTA, CDR2 FQGNSA. Repertoires were generated with immunoSEQ multiplex PCR, while TCRdb's copy carries only in-frame clones and drops some. The sample records more than 55,000 clones, roughly nine tenths being singletons. This chain links TRBV7-2 with TRBJ1-5; the D gene is possibly TRBD1 (5 bases). The receptor was derived from an older woman with COVID-19, enrolled during active disease. Sequencing was done on a sample of peripheral blood. The CDR3 nucleotides read TGTGCCAGCAGCTTACAGGGTGGCGTTCAGCCCCAGCATTTT. It is translated as CASSLQGGVQPQHF.